Following are 13 T cell receptor beta chains from one sample sequenced in a study of CD8 T cells in ankylosing spondylitis. Study-wide results and caveats: Blood of patients with ankylosing spondylitis appeared to be characterized by a TCR beta motif of several highly homologous variants.

One entry per CDR3 protein, called by TCRdb with MiXCR from the 5' RACE reads. The sample consists of 700,000 to 1,000,000 distinct CDR3 sequences, roughly 10% of them appearing once. These receptors' antigens are unknown. The material sequenced was blood, either unsorted or a sorted T cell fraction (not recorded which). Source of these receptors: a male donor with ankylosing spondylitis.

The chain carries TRBV20-1 and TRBJ2-5; TRBD2 matches at 12 bases. CDR3 size: 15 residues. J was trimmed by 3 bases and V by 5 bases; bases with no gene match: 7. Germline lookup yields CDR1 DFQATT and CDR2 SNEGSKA (reference sequence). As DNA, the CDR3 is TGCAGTGCTCGCGGACTAGCGGGGCTAGAAGAGACCCAGTACTTC. This sequence encodes CSARGLAGLEETQYF.

This clonotype occurred many times. The V gene is TRBV5-1, the J gene TRBJ1-1, with a weak D call TRBD1 (5 bases). CDR1 is SGHRS, CDR2 YFSETQ, per germline. The V and J ends lost 1 base and 4 bases respectively, with 8 bases between them. CDR3 size: 13 residues. The CDR3 nucleotides are TGCGCCAGCAGCTTGTCCAGGGCCACTGAAGCTTTCTTT. This codes for CASSLSRATEAFF.

The chain employs TRBV20-1 and TRBJ1-5; TRBD1 aligns across 8 bases. V trimming: 6 bases; J trimming: 0 bases; junction bases outside the gene matches: 10. The CDR3 extends over 16 amino acids. Germline CDR1 and CDR2: DFQATT and SNEGSKA (reference sequence). CDR3 nucleotide sequence: TGCAGTGCAGACGACAGGGGATGGTATAGCAATCAGCCCCAGCATTTT. Amino acids: CSADDRGWYSNQPQHF.

The V call is TRBV20-1, the J call TRBJ2-1, with TRBD1 as a possible D gene (6 bases). V was cut by 1 base and J by 4 bases, with 11 bases left in between. This CDR3 is 14 amino acids long. The germline CDR1 and CDR2 sequences are DFQATT and SNEGSKA (reference sequence). CDR3 residues: CSARVGAAYNEQFF. Written as DNA, the CDR3 is TGCAGTGCTAGAGTGGGGGCGGCTTACAATGAGCAGTTCTTC.

V gene TRBV9 combines with J gene TRBJ1-2; D not certain. This CDR3 has 15 residues. Trimming left V 0 bases short and J 3 bases short, with 12 bases between. From germline, CDR1 is SGDLS and CDR2 YYNGEE. The CDR3 nucleotides read TGTGCCAGCAGCGTAGTTGTGGGTGATGACTATGGCTACACCTTC. It codes for CASSVVVGDDYGYTF.

This clonotype was counted between two and nine times. The V gene is TRBV7-2, the J gene TRBJ2-1; TRBD2 agrees at 8 bases. V trimming: 5 bases; J trimming: 3 bases; junction bases outside the gene matches: 6. CDR1 and CDR2 (germline): SGHTA, FQGNSA. CDR3 size: 15 residues. CDR3 sequence: CASSPSGGHYNEQFF. CDR3 nucleotide sequence: TGTGCCAGCAGCCCGAGCGGGGGCCACTACAATGAGCAGTTCTTC.

The sample holds many counts of this clonotype. One end of the junction does not line up with germline, which may come from a read error. The chain links TRBV11-2 to TRBJ2-2; 7 bases map to TRBD1. CDR1 is SGHAT and CDR2 is FQNNGV in the germline V gene. This CDR3 spans 11 amino acids. The CDR3 DNA sequence: TGTGCCAGCAGCTTAGGATGGGACAGCGCTTTT. It encodes CASSLGWDSAF.

This clonotype was recorded a few times. The chain recombines TRBV29-1 with TRBJ1-1, with D possibly being TRBD1 (5 bases). Deletions cut 0 bases from V and 0 bases from J, with 11 bases between. Germline V CDR1 and CDR2: SQVTM, ANQGSEA. The CDR3 contains 15 residues. CDR3 sequence reads: CSVEDPDKMNTEAFF. CDR3 DNA: TGCAGCGTTGAAGATCCGGACAAGATGAACACTGAAGCTTTCTTT.

CDR3 nucleotides: TGTGCCAGCTCACTTCCGGAGACCCAGTACTTC. Encoded protein: CASSLPETQYF. The chain is built from TRBV18 and TRBJ2-5; D is uncertain. The V end lost 4 bases, the J end lost 5 bases, and 5 bases lay between the germline ends. CDR3 size: 11 residues. The V gene's germline CDR1 is KGHSH and CDR2 LQKENI.

In this sample, this clonotype turned up many times. The rearrangement joins TRBV5-1 to TRBJ2-3; 11 nucleotides match TRBD2. The germline CDR1 and CDR2 sequences are SGHRS and YFSETQ. This CDR3 region has 14 residues. After removal of 4 bases from V and 5 bases from J, the junction contained 3 bases not matched to a gene. The CDR3 reads CASSTLAGVDTQYF. For the CDR3, the DNA is TGCGCCAGCAGCACACTAGCGGGAGTAGATACGCAGTATTTT. Supplemented by reference TRBV5-1 and TRBJ2-3, the full variable domain reads KAGVTQTPRYLIKTRGQQVTLSCSPISGHRSVSWYQQTPGQGLQFLFEYFSETQRNKGNFPGRFSGRQFSNSRSEMNVSTLELGDSALYLCASSTLAGVDTQYFGPGTRLTVL.

This chain joins TRBV10-3 and TRBJ2-2; no firm D call. Trimming took 4 bases from V and 1 from J, leaving 10 bases between them. The CDR3 length is 15 residues. CDR1 ENHRY and CDR2 SYGVKD come from the germline V gene. The CDR3 nucleotides are TGTGCCATCAGTGGAGGCACTATGAACACCGGGGAGCTGTTTTTT. This encodes CAISGGTMNTGELFF.

This clonotype came up a few times. The rearrangement links TRBV5-1 to TRBJ2-2, with D unclear. The CDR3 consists of 15 residues. Germline-derived CDR1 and CDR2 are SGHRS and YFSETQ. V lost 6 bases to trimming and J lost 4 bases, with 16 bases between them. The CDR3: CASKNVGLPTGELFF. The CDR3 DNA is TGCGCCAGCAAAAACGTGGGGTTGCCCACCGGGGAGCTGTTTTTT.

This clonotype was seen more than once but under ten times. J is TRBJ1-1 and V is TRBV20-1; D is uncertain. V lost 3 bases, J lost 1 base, and 9 bases lay in between. This CDR3 has 13 residues. The germline CDR1 and CDR2 sequences are DFQATT and SNEGSKA (reference sequence). CDR3: CSASVDENTEAFF. The CDR3 DNA sequence: TGCAGTGCTAGTGTGGACGAGAACACTGAAGCTTTCTTT.